These 16 T cell receptor beta chains originate from one sample sequenced in a study of CD8 T cells in Susac syndrome. The RNA, about 0.5 to 1 ug, was put through reverse transcription using random hexamers. TCRdb reprocessed the immunoSEQ multiplex PCR reads with MiXCR, giving one entry per CDR3 protein. The sample yields approximately 190,000 distinct CDR3 sequences, under 97% seen once. The sequenced material came from CD4+ T cells from PBMCs. These receptors came from a human donor with Susac syndrome.

This chain joins TRBV14 and TRBJ2-5, with a tentative D call TRBD1 (5 bases). CDR1 and CDR2 (germline): SGHDN, FVKESK. The CDR3 contains 14 residues. V lost 4 bases and J lost 7, with 16 bases in between. The chain's CDR3 is CASSRNEGVPTQYF. In DNA, the CDR3 is TGTGCCAGCAGCCGAAACGAAGGGGTGCCGACCCAGTACTTC.

This chain joins TRBV4-3 and TRBJ1-2; D gene unclear. The germline V and J ends were trimmed by 3 bases and 4 bases, with 12 bases remaining between them. The V gene's germline CDR1 is LGHNA and CDR2 YSLEER. This CDR3 is built from 14 residues. Written as DNA, the CDR3 is TGCGCCAGCAGCCAGGAAGGGTTGCGCTATGGCTACACCTTC. Protein: CASSQEGLRYGYTF.

This chain links TRBV27 with TRBJ2-5; D perhaps matches TRBD2 (6 bases). Trimming removed 6 bases from V and 4 bases from J, with 12 bases in between. Germline CDR1 and CDR2: MNHEY and SMNVEV (reference sequence). The CDR3 is 13 residues long. This CDR3 reads CASSSLARETQYF. The CDR3 DNA is TGTGCCAGCAGCTCTCTAGCGAGAGAGACCCAGTACTTC.

The genes are TRBV10-2 and TRBJ2-1, with 8 bases that match TRBD2. CDR3 length equals 12 residues. Germline trimming cut 8 bases from V and 9 bases from J; bases unmatched to any gene: 6. Germline V gene data show CDR1 as WSHSY and CDR2 as SAAADI. CDR3 protein: CASEGLVSEQFF. In DNA form, the CDR3 reads TGCGCCAGCGAGGGACTAGTCAGTGAGCAGTTCTTC.

The V gene is TRBV6-1, the J gene TRBJ1-2, with a possible D match to TRBD1 (6 bases). Germline V CDR1 and CDR2: MNHNS, SASEGT. This CDR3 contains 18 residues. V dropped 7 bases and J dropped 0 bases, with 24 bases sitting between them. The CDR3 bases are TGTGCCAGCAACCCGACGGGGGGCCTCACCACACCTAACTATGGCTACACCTTC. Its translation: CASNPTGGLTTPNYGYTF.

The V gene is TRBV6-6, the J gene TRBJ1-2; maybe TRBD1 (6 bases). Per germline, CDR1 MNHNY and CDR2 SVGAGI (reference sequence). V was pared by 2 bases and J by 6 bases, with 13 bases between. This CDR3 has 14 residues. The CDR3 nucleotides are TGTGCCAGCAGTTACGAGGGGGGATCAGATGGCTACACCTTC. Translation: CASSYEGGSDGYTF.

This chain connects TRBV5-6 to TRBJ2-3; 7 positions agree with TRBD1. There are 14 residues in the CDR3. Germline CDR1 SGHDT, CDR2 YYEEEE. V was pared by 4 bases and J by 6 bases, with 8 bases of the junction left unmatched. CDR3 sequence reads: CASSAPGGIDTQYF. The CDR3 bases are TGTGCCAGCAGCGCCCCAGGGGGAATTGATACGCAGTATTTT.

CDR3 sequence reads: CASSVGGQGTGGEQYF. The CDR3 coding sequence is TGTGCCAGCAGCGTAGGGGGTCAAGGGACAGGGGGCGAGCAGTACTTC. V gene TRBV9 combines with J gene TRBJ2-7; TRBD1 matches 11 bases. J was trimmed by 6 bases and V by 0 bases; bases with no gene match: 8. Germline-derived CDR1 and CDR2 are SGDLS and YYNGEE. The CDR3 totals 16 residues.

In its sample, this clonotype was seen a few times. The chain employs TRBV27 and TRBJ2-3; 13 bases fit TRBD2. V lost 4 bases and J lost 4; bases outside the gene matches: 2. Per germline, CDR1 MNHEY and CDR2 SMNVEV (reference sequence). This CDR3 contains 15 residues. The CDR3 DNA follows: TGTGCCAGCAGTTCACTAGCGGGGGGGCCAGATACGCAGTATTTT. Translating it yields CASSSLAGGPDTQYF.

This rearrangement joins TRBV20-1 to TRBJ2-5, with D possibly being TRBD2 (5 bases). This CDR3 contains 13 residues. Trimming pared 1 base from V and 7 bases from J, leaving 13 bases between. Germline V gene data show CDR1 as DFQATT and CDR2 as SNEGSKA (reference sequence). The CDR3 spells CSARVGLGGTQYF. CDR3 nucleotide sequence: TGCAGTGCTAGAGTCGGGCTAGGAGGGACCCAGTACTTC.

The gene calls are TRBV7-3 and TRBJ2-1, with D possibly matching TRBD1 (6 bases). The CDR3 is 13 amino acids. V was trimmed by 6 bases and J by 4 bases, leaving 10 bases between them. Germline CDR1 and CDR2: SGHTA and FQGTGA. CDR3 residues: CASRKDRYNEQFF. CDR3 in DNA: TGTGCCAGCAGAAAGGACAGATACAATGAGCAGTTCTTC.

This chain's CDR3 is CASSPLSAGASYEQYF. The CDR3 DNA follows: TGTGCCAGCTCACCACTCTCGGCGGGGGCCTCCTACGAGCAGTACTTC. The rearrangement joins TRBV18 to TRBJ2-7; tentative D call: TRBD2 (7 bases). With 1 base removed from V and 0 bases from J, the gap between germline ends came to 13 bases. Germline V gives CDR1 KGHSH, CDR2 LQKENI. The CDR3 extends over 16 amino acids.

The chain couples TRBV27 to TRBJ2-3, with D unresolved. CDR3 size: 15 residues. The V gene's germline CDR1 is MNHEY and CDR2 SMNVEV (reference sequence). V dropped 0 bases and J dropped 4 bases, with 11 bases sitting between them. Written as DNA, the CDR3 is TGTGCCAGCAGTTTATCTGTTGGTTTGGCAGATACGCAGTATTTT. It codes for CASSLSVGLADTQYF.

The V and J genes are TRBV9 and TRBJ2-2, with D uncertain. From germline, CDR1 is SGDLS and CDR2 YYNGEE. The CDR3 has 15 residues. V lost 0 bases, J lost 0 bases, and 6 bases lay in between. For the CDR3, the DNA is TGTGCCAGCAGCGTAGTTGGGACGAACACCGGGGAGCTGTTTTTT. Its protein product is CASSVVGTNTGELFF. The full variable domain, in which reference TRBV9 and TRBJ2-2 provide the parts outside the CDR3, is DSGVTQTPKHLITATGQRVTLRCSPRSGDLSVYWYQQSLDQGLQFLIQYYNGEERAKGNILERFSAQQFPDLHSELNLSSLELGDSALYFCASSVVGTNTGELFFGEGSRLTVL.

The gene calls are TRBV6-2 or TRBV6-3 and TRBJ1-1; D gene ambiguous. Trimming cost V 6 bases and J 8 bases, with 22 bases left between them. The CDR3 extends over 15 amino acids. Germline lookup yields CDR1 MNHEY and CDR2 SVGEGT. The CDR3 region has the DNA TGTGCCAGCAGCCCACCTGGGTCTGAACGGGTGGAAGCTTTCTTT. It encodes CASSPPGSERVEAFF.

The chain recombines TRBV30 with TRBJ1-2; weak D call: TRBD1 (6 bases). The CDR3 totals 12 residues. In germline, CDR1 is GTSNPN, CDR2 SVGIG (reference sequence). Trimming removed 2 bases from V and 6 bases from J, with 10 bases in between. DNA of the CDR3: TGTGCCTGGAGTCCGGAGGGGGATGGCTACACCTTC. This translates into CAWSPEGDGYTF.